These 31 T cell receptor beta chains came from one sample sequenced in a study of T cells in Graves' hyperthyroidism and ophthalmopathy. RNA transcripts were the template for amplifying TCR beta CDR3 regions. The HTBI primer set drove a first-round RT-PCR of the TCR CDR3. Each CDR3 protein gets one entry after TCRdb re-called the multiplex PCR reads with MiXCR. The sample shows about 690,000 distinct CDR3 sequences, 17% of them seen only once. The sequencing input was blood. These receptors came from a man in his fifties or sixties with Graves' hyperthyroidism.

As DNA, the CDR3 is TGTGCCAGCAGTGTATTGTATGAGGGAGCTTTCTTT. It translates to CASSVLYEGAFF. The chain joins TRBV2 to TRBJ1-1; D unclear. CDR3 size: 12 residues. From germline, CDR1 is SNHLY and CDR2 FYNNEI. V shed 4 bases and J shed 10 bases, with 13 bases lying between them.

This sequence joins TRBV20-1 and TRBJ2-1, with 8 positions matching TRBD2. From germline, CDR1 is DFQATT and CDR2 SNEGSKA (reference sequence). The CDR3 has 14 amino acids. V shed 6 bases, J shed 7 bases, and the junction held 11 bases outside the gene matches. CDR3 residues: CSAGSREGLNEQFF. DNA for the CDR3: TGCAGTGCCGGGTCCCGGGAGGGCCTAAATGAGCAGTTCTTC.

This clonotype was observed many times. As DNA, the CDR3 is TGTGCCAGCAGTTTACATATGGGAGATACCTACGAGCAGTACTTC. Its protein product is CASSLHMGDTYEQYF. The gene calls are TRBV28 and TRBJ2-7, with D possibly TRBD2 on 5 matching bases. CDR1 is MDHEN, CDR2 SYDVKM, per germline. CDR3 length: 15 amino acids. With 2 bases removed from V and 2 bases from J, the gap between germline ends came to 13 bases.

This clonotype has a handful of counts. V gene TRBV15 combines with J gene TRBJ2-1; possibly TRBD1 for D (6 bases). Germline loops: CDR1 LNHNV, CDR2 YYDKDF (reference sequence). CDR3 length: 14 residues. V dropped 1 base and J dropped 7 bases, with 11 bases sitting between them. This chain's CDR3 is CATSRGGTLNEQFF. The CDR3 coding sequence is TGTGCCACCAGCAGAGGGGGGACACTTAATGAGCAGTTCTTC.

The chain joins TRBV30 to TRBJ1-2, with TRBD1 as a possible D gene (6 bases). Germline V gene lookup returns CDR1 GTSNPN and CDR2 SVGIG (reference sequence). The CDR3 covers 13 residues. V lost 3 bases, J lost 4 bases, and 12 bases lay in between. The DNA for the CDR3 is TGTGCCTGGAGCACAGGGTCCCGCTATGGCTACACCTTC. Protein sequence: CAWSTGSRYGYTF.

This clonotype was observed at least ten times. This chain joins TRBV6-2 or TRBV6-3 and TRBJ2-2, with D hard to call. Germline V gene data show CDR1 as MNHEY and CDR2 as SVGEGT. The CDR3 consists of 13 residues. Deletions cut 1 base from V and 6 bases from J, with 6 bases between. CDR3 sequence: CASSYLGSGELFF. The DNA of the CDR3 is TGTGCCAGCAGTTACTTAGGGTCCGGGGAGCTGTTTTTT.

The sample holds a few counts of this clonotype. The gene calls are TRBV28 and TRBJ2-7; D may be TRBD2 (6 bases). Trimming removed 7 bases from V and 0 bases from J, with 19 bases in between. Germline-derived CDR1 and CDR2 are MDHEN and SYDVKM. The CDR3 has 16 amino acids. CDR3 DNA sequence: TGTGCCAGCATCACGAGTCGGGGGAAAAGCTCCTACGAGCAGTACTTC. It codes for CASITSRGKSSYEQYF.

Worth noting for this clonotype: This may be a read error: a much more frequent sequence differs by one nucleotide. The CDR3, as DNA: TGTGCCAGCAGCCCCGCCGCAAACACTGGAGCTTTCTTT. Amino acid sequence: CASSPAANTGAFF. The chain is built from TRBV3-1 and TRBJ1-1; D gene unclear. This CDR3 spans 13 amino acids. The germline V gene has CDR1 LGHDT and CDR2 YNNKEL (reference sequence).

This clonotype showed up many times. The J gene is TRBJ2-3, the V gene TRBV24-1, with 10 bases aligning to TRBD2. Losses at the gene ends were 3 bases for V and 2 bases for J; bases not matched to a gene: 1. Germline V gives CDR1 KGHDR, CDR2 SFDVKD. This CDR3 comprises 15 residues. Here the CDR3 reads CATSDSGRVTDTQYF. For the CDR3, the DNA is TGTGCCACCAGTGATAGCGGGAGGGTCACAGATACGCAGTATTTT.

The chain employs TRBV6-1 and TRBJ2-2; D gene ambiguous. Germline V CDR1 and CDR2: MNHNS, SASEGT. V lost 7 bases to trimming and J lost 2 bases, with 14 bases between them. The CDR3 has 15 residues. In nucleotides, the CDR3 is TGTGCCAGCACCGAGAGGCTAATTAACACCGGGGAGCTGTTTTTT. Translation gives CASTERLINTGELFF.

This clonotype has at least ten counts. The J gene is TRBJ1-1, the V gene TRBV30, with D unresolved. Germline CDR1 is GTSNPN and CDR2 is SVGIG (reference sequence). The V gene lost 1 base and the J gene lost 9 bases, with 9 bases spanning the gap. The CDR3 contains 11 residues. The CDR3 DNA reads TGTGCCTGGAGTGAATTGGCAAAAGCTTTCTTT. Residues: CAWSELAKAFF.

The rearrangement uses TRBV29-1 and TRBJ1-1; no clear D. The CDR3 extends over 13 amino acids. V lost 5 bases to trimming and J lost 5 bases, with 15 bases between them. In germline, CDR1 is SQVTM, CDR2 ANQGSEA. As DNA, the CDR3 is TGCAGCGTTTTGGGCAACAGAGCAACTGAAGCTTTCTTT. It codes for CSVLGNRATEAFF. Using reference TRBV29-1 and TRBJ1-1 for the parts outside the CDR3, the full variable domain is SAVISQKPSRDICQRGTSLTIQCQVDSQVTMMFWYRQQPGQSLTLIATANQGSEATYESGFVIDKFPISRPNLTFSTLTVSNMSPEDSSIYLCSVLGNRATEAFFGQGTRLTVV.

This clonotype was seen only a few times. The V call is TRBV27, the J call TRBJ2-7, with 9 nucleotides matching TRBD2. V lost 7 bases, J lost 1 base, and 8 bases stayed unmatched. In germline, CDR1 is MNHEY, CDR2 SMNVEV (reference sequence). The CDR3 length is 15 residues. CDR3 residues: CASTLSGSTSYEQYF. As DNA, the CDR3 is TGTGCCAGCACCCTTAGCGGGAGCACGTCCTACGAGCAGTACTTC.

In its sample, this clonotype was seen many times. The rearrangement uses TRBV19 and TRBJ1-2; possible D gene TRBD1, 5 bases. Trimming stripped 6 bases from V and 0 bases from J, with 11 bases between. The CDR3 extends over 14 amino acids. The V gene's germline CDR1 is LNHDA and CDR2 SQIVND (reference sequence). CDR3 loop: CASSEGTSNYGYTF. The CDR3 DNA sequence: TGTGCCAGTAGCGAGGGGACTTCTAACTATGGCTACACCTTC.

Worth noting for this clonotype: This could be a read error, since a much larger clone is one nucleotide away. Given the absence of the conserved phenylalanine or tryptophan at the CDR3 end, a read error is likely. The V gene is TRBV2, the J gene TRBJ1-4, with 7 bases that match TRBD1. J lost 0 bases, V lost 7 bases, and 14 bases had no gene match. The CDR3 spans 18 residues. Germline CDR1 and CDR2: SNHLY and FYNNEI. The CDR3 loop reads CASKVSSLQGTTNEKLFC. CDR3 in DNA: TGTGCCAGCAAGGTCTCCAGTCTACAGGGGACAACTAATGAAAAACTGTTTTGT.

This clonotype was seen a handful of times. V usage is TRBV28 and J usage is TRBJ2-7; possibly TRBD2 for D (6 bases). This CDR3 spans 14 amino acids. V lost 4 bases and J lost 5, with 15 bases in between. In germline, CDR1 is MDHEN, CDR2 SYDVKM. This chain's CDR3 is CASSSAAGIHEQYF. CDR3 nucleotide sequence: TGTGCCAGCAGTTCCGCAGCGGGTATCCACGAGCAGTACTTC.

This clonotype was picked up many times. The rearrangement joins TRBV7-2 to TRBJ2-7, with no clear D. This CDR3 comprises 15 residues. The V end was cut by 0 bases, the J end by 0 bases, with 9 bases between. The germline CDR1 and CDR2 sequences are SGHTA and FQGNSA. As DNA, the CDR3 is TGTGCCAGCAGCTTAGCGCTCCGGAGCTCCTACGAGCAGTACTTC. Translating gives CASSLALRSSYEQYF.

This clonotype was recorded a few times. This chain uses TRBV2 with TRBJ2-4; D could derive from TRBD1 or TRBD2 (6 bases each). Germline CDR1 and CDR2: SNHLY and FYNNEI. The CDR3 loop spans 16 amino acids. V was trimmed by 8 bases and J by 2 bases, leaving 19 bases between them. CDR3 nucleotides: TGTGCCAGCCTAACCCGCACGGGGGCTCCCAAAAACATTCAGTACTTC. This sequence encodes CASLTRTGAPKNIQYF.

Only a few counts were recorded for this clonotype. This chain links TRBV27 with TRBJ2-1; no clear D. The germline V gene has CDR1 MNHEY and CDR2 SMNVEV (reference sequence). The CDR3 runs 15 residues. V was cut by 2 bases and J by 0 bases, with 8 bases left in between. CDR3 protein: CASSLLPNSYNEQFF. The CDR3 DNA follows: TGTGCCAGCAGTTTACTGCCGAACTCCTACAATGAGCAGTTCTTC.

As for this clonotype: A read error may explain this, as a much larger clone is one base away. The rearrangement joins TRBV6-5 to TRBJ2-7; possibly TRBD2 for D (6 bases). Germline assignment: CDR1 MNHEY and CDR2 SVGAGI. The CDR3 sequence is 13 residues long. The CDR3 is CTSRDSHSYEQYF. In DNA form, the CDR3 reads TGTACCAGCAGGGACTCCCACTCCTACGAGCAGTACTTC.

This clonotype was picked up a small number of times. The rearrangement joins TRBV20-1 to TRBJ2-7; 7 bases line up with TRBD1. Germline trimming cut 3 bases from V and 0 bases from J; bases unmatched to any gene: 8. CDR3 length: 15 residues. CDR1 and CDR2 (germline): DFQATT, SNEGSKA (reference sequence). CDR3 protein: CSASRSGTVSYEQYF. DNA for the CDR3: TGCAGTGCTAGTCGCTCCGGGACAGTCTCCTACGAGCAGTACTTC.

This clonotype was counted many times. The V call is TRBV2, the J call TRBJ2-5, with 7 bases aligning to TRBD2. The germline V gene has CDR1 SNHLY and CDR2 FYNNEI. This CDR3 contains 13 residues. Trimming cost V 1 base and J 7 bases; bases outside gene matches: 3. CDR3 sequence: CASSEGEGATQYF. The CDR3 nucleotides are TGTGCCAGCAGTGAAGGGGAGGGAGCGACCCAGTACTTC.

The chain carries TRBV12-3 or TRBV12-4 and TRBJ2-7; TRBD1 aligns across 10 bases. After removal of 5 bases from V and 3 bases from J, the junction contained 4 bases not matched to a gene. CDR3 length: 14 residues. The CDR3 is CASSKTGGDYEQYF. The DNA for the CDR3 is TGTGCCAGCAGTAAGACAGGGGGCGACTACGAGCAGTACTTC.

This clonotype has a handful of counts. This chain connects TRBV4-1 to TRBJ2-5; D is unresolved. V lost 1 base and J 5 bases, leaving 11 bases between the germline ends. The CDR3 sequence is 14 residues long. Germline assignment: CDR1 MGHRA and CDR2 YSYEKL. The CDR3 DNA reads as TGCGCCAGCAGCCAAGCACCGATCCGGGAGACCCAGTACTTC. It translates to CASSQAPIRETQYF.

This clonotype was observed at least ten times. J is TRBJ1-2 and V is TRBV27, with D unresolved. Germline-derived CDR1 and CDR2 are MNHEY and SMNVEV (reference sequence). The CDR3 sequence is 14 residues long. V was cut by 0 bases and J by 5 bases, with 10 bases left in between. The CDR3 protein is CASSLSLGEYGYTF. CDR3 bases: TGTGCCAGCAGTTTATCGCTCGGGGAATATGGCTACACCTTC.

The chain couples TRBV7-8 to TRBJ2-7, with 11 positions matching TRBD2. With V trimmed by 5 bases and J by 4 bases, 10 bases remained unmatched. The CDR3 totals 16 residues. Germline assignment: CDR1 SGHVS and CDR2 FQNEAQ. The CDR3, as DNA: TGTGCCAGCAGCCCGATCTCGACTAGCGGGACGTACGAGCAGTACTTC. Its translation: CASSPISTSGTYEQYF.

V is TRBV7-2 and J is TRBJ1-2; no definite D call. CDR3 length equals 14 residues. Germline V gives CDR1 SGHTA, CDR2 FQGNSA. V was pared by 5 bases and J by 1 base, with 11 bases between. The CDR3 nucleotides read TGTGCCAGCAGCCCCCCCGACAATAACTATGGCTACACCTTC. The encoded protein is CASSPPDNNYGYTF.

Concerning this clonotype: At one of its ends the junction is not consistent with the germline gene, which may arise from a read error. CDR3 in DNA: TGTGCCAGCAGTGAACTAGCAGACACATGGGAGACCCGGTACTTC. This gives the protein CASSELADTWETRYF. The chain is built from TRBV28 and TRBJ2-5; D might be TRBD2 (6 bases). The germline V gene has CDR1 MDHEN and CDR2 SYDVKM. The CDR3 runs 15 residues.

This clonotype occurred a few times. The rearrangement joins TRBV2 to TRBJ2-3, with D perhaps being TRBD1 or TRBD2 (5 bases each). This CDR3 has 16 amino acids. V shed 4 bases and J shed 0 bases, with 14 bases lying between them. Germline V gives CDR1 SNHLY, CDR2 FYNNEI. CDR3 DNA: TGTGCCAGCAGTGTTAACCGGGACGGCAGCACAGATACGCAGTATTTT. The encoded protein is CASSVNRDGSTDTQYF.

This clonotype was picked up many times. This chain links TRBV7-9 with TRBJ2-3; a possible D gene is TRBD1 (6 bases). The CDR3 has 15 residues. CDR1 SEHNR and CDR2 FQNEAQ come from the germline V gene (reference sequence). V dropped 6 bases and J dropped 2 bases, with 15 bases sitting between them. CDR3 region: CASSPDRPFTDTQYF. CDR3 DNA: TGTGCCAGCAGTCCAGACAGGCCCTTCACAGATACGCAGTATTTT.

This clonotype was observed a few times. V usage is TRBV20-1 and J usage is TRBJ1-1; 7 bases line up with TRBD1. With V trimmed by 1 base and J by 4 bases, 3 bases remained unmatched. This CDR3 contains 13 residues. Germline-derived CDR1 and CDR2 are DFQATT and SNEGSKA (reference sequence). CDR3 sequence (DNA): TGCAGTGCTAGAGCATACAGGGGCACTGAAGCTTTCTTT. It translates to CSARAYRGTEAFF.